The following is a T cell receptor (beta chain) sequence with its context. What it binds is not known. Unrecorded immune exposure was likely among donors, who were nominally healthy when sampled. The sample belongs to a study of cytomegalovirus exposure and HLA in healthy donors. Study-level points and caveats: Three of the chains that were CMV-associated were confirmed in vitro to be specific for CMV antigens.

The CDR3 extends over 14 amino acids. Germline V CDR1 and CDR2: MNHEY, SMNVEV (reference sequence). V dropped 1 base and J dropped 2 bases, with 7 bases sitting between them. Both 60 Vbeta primers and 13 Jbeta primers went into the PCR. Method: immunoSEQ multiplex PCR; TCRdb's copy keeps in-frame clones and lacks some. The sample shows fewer than 300,000 clones, more than 80% of them seen only once. The TCR sequence derives from a man aged 35-49 years in good health and CMV-seropositive. This chain connects TRBV27 to TRBJ2-3, with D unresolved. The source material was PBMCs. Here the CDR3 reads CASSLFFLTDTQYF. The CDR3 coding sequence is TGTGCCAGCAGTTTATTTTTCCTCACAGATACGCAGTATTTT.